This is a list of T cell receptor beta chains from one sample in a study of OX40 agonist ivuxolimab in advanced cancers. Data came from immunoSEQ multiplex PCR; TCRdb stores just in-frame clones and leaves some out. Among about 38,000 clones, roughly nine tenths were seen once, and the ten largest hold less than 55%. Sequencing was performed on CD4+ or CD8+ T cells sorted from blood, taken in a trial of the OX40 agonist ivuxolimab. Receptor source: an adult with an advanced solid tumor such as melanoma, head and neck, liver or kidney cancer. The CDR3 runs from the conserved cysteine through the conserved F or W. A D gene is named only where the DNA matches it firmly. Where a row states a size, it is once, few, many or the class of an expanded clone; other rows omit it.

>TRBJ2-3|NA|NA|TRBV4-1|15
TGCGCCAGCAGCCACATTGGGGGACTCACAGATACGCAGTATTTT
CASSHIGGLTDTQYF
>TRBJ2-7|TRBD1|NA|TRBV2|15
TGTGCCAGCTCAACAGGCGGGCAGGGGGCTTACGAGCAGTACTTC
CASSTGGQGAYEQYF
>TRBJ2-7|TRBD1|few|TRBV11-2|17
TGTGCCAGCAGATACGAAGCCGGGACAGACCACTCCTACGAGCAGTACTTC
CASRYEAGTDHSYEQYF
>TRBJ1-1|TRBD1|NA|TRBV30|17
TGTGCCTGGAGTGTACGTGGACAGGGGGCGTATGACACTGAAGCTTTCTTT
CAWSVRGQGAYDTEAFF
>TRBJ2-4|TRBD2|NA|TRBV4-2|19
TGTGCCAGCAGCCAAGTCGAGCGGGGGGTTCTGCTAGCCAAAAACATTCAGTACTTC
CASSQVERGVLLAKNIQYF
>TRBJ2-7|NA|NA|TRBV21-1|16
TGTGCCAGCAGCAAGAGACAGAACCAAAAAAAGTACGAGCAGTACTTC
CASSKRQNQKKYEQYF
>TRBJ1-5|TRBD1|NA|TRBV4-3|14
TGCGCCAGCAGCCTAGGGACAGGGGGCCAGCCCCAGCATTTT
CASSLGTGGQPQHF
>TRBJ1-5|NA|NA|TRBV7-6|15
TGTGCCAGCAGCTTATCCCGGGGAAGCAATCAGCCCCAGCATTTT
CASSLSRGSNQPQHF
>TRBJ1-1|NA|NA|TRBV6-5|14
TGTGCCAGCAGTTTCGGGGGTGAGTGGGCTGAAGCTTTCTTT
CASSFGGEWAEAFF
>TRBJ1-1|NA|NA|TRBV7-9|14
TGTGCCAGCAGGGAACAGGGCCAGAACACTGAAGCTTTCTTT
CASREQGQNTEAFF
>TRBJ1-3|TRBD1|NA|TRBV27|18
TGTGCCAGCAGTCTGACAGGGGGAGGACTGCGCTCTGGAAACACCATATATTTT
CASSLTGGGLRSGNTIYF
>TRBJ2-3|TRBD1|NA|TRBV5-1|15
TGCGCCAGCAGCTTGGGACAGGGGGCGGCAGATACGCAGTATTTT
CASSLGQGAADTQYF
>TRBJ2-3|NA|NA|TRBV7-2|15
TGTGCCAGCAGCCTAGGGACCTCAGGTGTGGATACGCAGTATTTT
CASSLGTSGVDTQYF
>TRBJ2-1|TRBD2|NA|TRBV29-1|14
TGCAGCGTTGGCGAGTTGCGGGGGAACAATGAGCAGTTCTTC
CSVGELRGNNEQFF
>TRBJ2-7|NA|NA|TRBV7-3|14
TGTGCCAGCAGCTTCGGAGGGGGCTCCTACGAGCAGTACTTC
CASSFGGGSYEQYF
>TRBJ2-7|NA|NA|TRBV5-4|13
TGTGCCAGCAACTTGGGGGGGGCAAGCGAGCAGTACTTC
CASNLGGASEQYF
>TRBJ2-7|TRBD1|NA|TRBV28|15
TGTGCCAGCAGCCCTTCAGGGGGAAGGTCCTACGAGCAGTACTTC
CASSPSGGRSYEQYF
>TRBJ1-6|TRBD1|few|TRBV19|15
TGTGCCAGTAGGGAGACAGGGGGAGATAATTCACCCCTCCACTTT
CASRETGGDNSPLHF
>TRBJ1-2|NA|once|TRBV4-2|22
TGTGCCAGCAGCCCTCGAGGGCTGACCGGGCAGGGGACGCAAGGGCTAGGCTATGGCTACACCTTC
CASSPRGLTGQGTQGLGYGYTF
>TRBJ2-1|TRBD1|once|TRBV9|15
TGTGCCAGCAGCGCGGTGGACAGGGGGTTCAATGAGCAGTTCTTC
CASSAVDRGFNEQFF
>TRBJ2-5|TRBD2|NA|TRBV7-6|15
TGTGCCAGCAGCATTACTAGCGGGGGGGCTGAGACCCAGTACTTC
CASSITSGGAETQYF
>TRBJ1-1|TRBD1|NA|TRBV5-6|16
TGTGCCAGCAGCTTACAAAGGACAGGGTTCGGCACTGAAGCTTTCTTT
CASSLQRTGFGTEAFF
>TRBJ2-5|NA|NA|TRBV7-9|13
TGTGCCAGCAGCTTCCCAGGGGAAGAGACCCAGTACTTC
CASSFPGEETQYF
>TRBJ2-1|TRBD2|NA|TRBV7-8|16
TGTGCCAGCAGCCCTCGACTAGCGGGGACCTACAATGAGCAGTTCTTC
CASSPRLAGTYNEQFF
>TRBJ2-3|NA|once|TRBV10-3|13
TGTGCCGCGGGTGGGGCTAGCGAGGATACGCAGTATTTT
CAAGGASEDTQYF
>TRBJ2-3|NA|NA|TRBV19|15
TGTGCCAGTACCGCGCCGGACGGAAACACAGATACGCAGTATTTT
CASTAPDGNTDTQYF
>TRBJ2-5|NA|few|TRBV4-3|13
TGCGCCAGCAGCCAAGAGTCGGGGGAGACCCAGTACTTC
CASSQESGETQYF
>TRBJ2-3|TRBD1|NA|TRBV28|15
TGTGCCAGCAGTTTGACAGGGGGCTACACAGATACGCAGTATTTT
CASSLTGGYTDTQYF
>TRBJ2-7|TRBD1|NA|TRBV7-9|15
TGTGCCAGCAGCCCCTCGAGACAGGGCTCCTACGAGCAGTACTTC
CASSPSRQGSYEQYF
>TRBJ2-2|NA|few|TRBV4-2|14
TGTGCCAGCAGCCCCTTAGGAAACACCGGGGAGCTGTTTTTT
CASSPLGNTGELFF
>TRBJ2-7|TRBD1|NA|TRBV27|13
TGTGCCAGCAGTCAGACAGGGGATGACGAGCAGTACTTC
CASSQTGDDEQYF
>TRBJ2-5|NA|NA|TRBV28|18
TGTGCCAGCAGTTTAGTTCCCGGATCCCCCAGGTGGAAGGAGACCCAGTACTTC
CASSLVPGSPRWKETQYF
>TRBJ1-1|NA|NA|TRBV25-1|13
TGTGCCAGCAGTGCGACAGGGAACACTGAAGCTTTCTTT
CASSATGNTEAFF
>TRBJ2-5|NA|NA|TRBV4-3|14
TGCGCCAGCAGCCAAGGGACCGGGTCGGGGGAGCAGTACTTC
CASSQGTGSGEQYF
>TRBJ1-1|NA|once|TRBV7-6|13
TGTGCCAGCAGCTTTGAAGGGGACACTGAAGCTTTCTTT
CASSFEGDTEAFF
>TRBJ2-3|TRBD2|NA|TRBV27|15
TGTGCCAGCAGTTTAATGGGACTACACACAGATACGCAGTATTTT
CASSLMGLHTDTQYF
>TRBJ2-2|NA|once|TRBV9|14
TGTGCCAGCAGCGAACCGGGGACTCGCGGGGAGCTGTTTTTT
CASSEPGTRGELFF
>TRBJ2-2|NA|NA|TRBV11-3|17
TGTGCCAGCAGCTTAGGATTCACAGAGGCGAACACCGGGGAGCTGTTTTTT
CASSLGFTEANTGELFF
>TRBJ2-3|TRBD2|NA|TRBV9|15
TGTGCCAGCAGCGTACTGGGACTAGGAACAGATACGCAGTATTTT
CASSVLGLGTDTQYF
>TRBJ1-6|NA|NA|TRBV9|15
TGTGCCAGCAGCGTAGTGGGCGGGGGGGATTCACCCCTCCACTTT
CASSVVGGGDSPLHF
>TRBJ2-7|NA|NA|TRBV6-1|14
TGTGCCACTACCGGGACCGCTCGACCCTACGAGCAGTACTTC
CATTGTARPYEQYF
>TRBJ2-5|NA|NA|TRBV27|14
TGTGCCAGCAGTTTAAGGGAGGATGGGCAGACCCAGTACTTC
CASSLREDGQTQYF
>TRBJ2-7|NA|NA|TRBV7-9|16
TGTGCCAGCAGCTCGGAACAGCCCCCGTCCCCGTACGAGCAGTACTTC
CASSSEQPPSPYEQYF
>TRBJ1-2|NA|NA|TRBV28|14
TGTGCCAGCAGTTTACCGGGGGAGTACTATGGCTACACCTTC
CASSLPGEYYGYTF
>TRBJ2-7|TRBD1|NA|TRBV19|15
TGTGCCAGTAGTATCTCGGACAGGTCGGACTACGAGCAGTACTTC
CASSISDRSDYEQYF
>TRBJ1-6|NA|NA|TRBV9|14
TGTGCCAGCAGCTTCCGGGCCGATAATTCACCCCTCCACTTT
CASSFRADNSPLHF
>TRBJ2-5|NA|once|TRBV27|17
TGTGCCAGCACCCCCTCAGGGGGGCTGTATATGCGGGAGACCCAGTACTTC
CASTPSGGLYMRETQYF
>TRBJ1-4|NA|NA|TRBV7-8|15
TGTGCCAGCAGCGAGGGACGGTTTTTAAATGAAAAACTGTTTTTT
CASSEGRFLNEKLFF
>TRBJ1-6|NA|NA|TRBV6-6|11
TGTGCCAGCAGGAACGATTCACCCCTCCACTTT
CASRNDSPLHF
>TRBJ2-7|TRBD2|NA|TRBV7-2|15
TGTGCCAGCAGCTTAGTTGCTAGCGGGGACTACGAGCAGTACTTC
CASSLVASGDYEQYF
>TRBJ1-6|TRBD1|NA|TRBV28|15
TGTGCCAGCAGTTTACCCGGACAGGTCGATTCACCCCTCCACTTT
CASSLPGQVDSPLHF
>TRBJ1-1|NA|NA|TRBV6-5|13
TGTGCCAGCAGTTACTCTCCAGGGACTGAAGCTTTCTTT
CASSYSPGTEAFF
>TRBJ2-7|TRBD2|NA|TRBV13|15
TGTGCCAGCAGCTTAGAGGCGGGGGGGACCTACGAGCAGTACTTC
CASSLEAGGTYEQYF
>TRBJ2-2|NA|NA|TRBV21-1|22
TGTGCCAGCAGCAAATTGGGACAGTCTCGCGGGAACCAAGACGCGAACACCGGGGAGCTGTTTTTT
CASSKLGQSRGNQDANTGELFF
>TRBJ2-3|TRBD2|NA|TRBV5-4|18
TGTGCCAGCAGCCCCGGACTAGCGGGGGGAAAACCCACAGATACGCAGTATTTT
CASSPGLAGGKPTDTQYF
>TRBJ2-7|TRBD2|few|TRBV15|11
TGTGCCATCGGGGGGGAAAACGAGCAGTACTTC
CAIGGENEQYF